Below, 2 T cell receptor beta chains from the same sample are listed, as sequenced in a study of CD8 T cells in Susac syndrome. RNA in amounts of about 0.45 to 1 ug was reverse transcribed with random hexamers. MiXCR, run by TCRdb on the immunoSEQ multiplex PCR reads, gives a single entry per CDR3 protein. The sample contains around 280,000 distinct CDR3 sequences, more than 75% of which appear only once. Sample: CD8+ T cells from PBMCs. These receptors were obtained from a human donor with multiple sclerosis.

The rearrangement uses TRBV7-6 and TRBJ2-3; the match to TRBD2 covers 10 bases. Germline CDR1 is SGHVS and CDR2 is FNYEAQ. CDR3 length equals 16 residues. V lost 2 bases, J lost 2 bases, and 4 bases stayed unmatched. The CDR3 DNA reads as TGTGCCAGCAGCTTAAGAGCGGGAGGGGCCACAGATACGCAGTATTTT. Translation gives CASSLRAGGATDTQYF. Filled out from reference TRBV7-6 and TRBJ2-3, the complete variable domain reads GAGVSQSPRYKVTKRGQDVALRCDPISGHVSLYWYRQALGQGPEFLTYFNYEAQQDKSGLPNDRFSAERPEGSISTLTIQRTEQRDSAMYRCASSLRAGGATDTQYFGPGTRLTVL.

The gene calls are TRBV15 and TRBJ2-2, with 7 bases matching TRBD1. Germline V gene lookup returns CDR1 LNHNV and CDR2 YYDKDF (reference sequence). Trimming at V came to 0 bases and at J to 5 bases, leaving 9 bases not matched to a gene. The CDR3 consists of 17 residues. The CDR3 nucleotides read TGTGCCACCAGCAGAGATGGGCGAGCAGGGGGAACCGGGGAGCTGTTTTTT. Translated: CATSRDGRAGGTGELFF.